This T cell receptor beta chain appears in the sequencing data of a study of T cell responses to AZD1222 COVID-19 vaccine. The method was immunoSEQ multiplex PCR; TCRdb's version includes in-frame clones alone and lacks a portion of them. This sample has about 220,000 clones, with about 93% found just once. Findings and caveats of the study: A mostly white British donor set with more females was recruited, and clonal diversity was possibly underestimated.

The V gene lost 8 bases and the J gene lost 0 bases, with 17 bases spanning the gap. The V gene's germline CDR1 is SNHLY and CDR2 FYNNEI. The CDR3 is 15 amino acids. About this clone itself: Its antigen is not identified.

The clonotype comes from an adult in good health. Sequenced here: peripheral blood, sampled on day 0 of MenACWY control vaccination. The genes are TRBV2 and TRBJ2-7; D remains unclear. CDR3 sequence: CASSHGTVLSYEQYF. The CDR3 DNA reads TGTGCCAGCTCACATGGCACAGTCCTCTCCTACGAGCAGTACTTC.